The clone carrying this T cell receptor beta chain was recorded at least ten times. The target antigen is unknown. These data come from a study of blood T cells in healthy people across ages. Study conclusions and caveats: Per-million-T-cell TCR beta diversity fell roughly linearly with age.

The CDR3 runs 15 residues. Germline CDR1 reads SGHRS; CDR2 reads YFSETQ. The V and J ends lost 4 bases and 2 bases, in that order; junction bases with no gene match: 4. Next came a second PCR, run for about 6 to 12 cycles, which used a sample-barcoded 5' primer along with a J-beta primer mix. Every molecule of cDNA carried a tag from a template-switch adaptor with 12 random nucleotides. TCRdb reprocessed the 5' RACE reads with MiXCR, giving one entry per CDR3 protein. This table holds about 640,000 distinct CDR3 sequences, about 30% found once. This sequence was found in a woman older than 75 in good health. Specimen: blood. The V call is TRBV5-1, the J call TRBJ2-1; 9 nucleotides agree with TRBD2. CDR3 sequence: CASSGERGAYNEQFF. The CDR3 DNA follows: TGCGCCAGCAGCGGGGAGCGGGGGGCCTACAATGAGCAGTTCTTC. Looking up the rest from reference TRBV5-1 and TRBJ2-1 gives the full variable domain: KAGVTQTPRYLIKTRGQQVTLSCSPISGHRSVSWYQQTPGQGLQFLFEYFSETQRNKGNFPGRFSGRQFSNSRSEMNVSTLELGDSALYLCASSGERGAYNEQFFGPGTRLTVL.